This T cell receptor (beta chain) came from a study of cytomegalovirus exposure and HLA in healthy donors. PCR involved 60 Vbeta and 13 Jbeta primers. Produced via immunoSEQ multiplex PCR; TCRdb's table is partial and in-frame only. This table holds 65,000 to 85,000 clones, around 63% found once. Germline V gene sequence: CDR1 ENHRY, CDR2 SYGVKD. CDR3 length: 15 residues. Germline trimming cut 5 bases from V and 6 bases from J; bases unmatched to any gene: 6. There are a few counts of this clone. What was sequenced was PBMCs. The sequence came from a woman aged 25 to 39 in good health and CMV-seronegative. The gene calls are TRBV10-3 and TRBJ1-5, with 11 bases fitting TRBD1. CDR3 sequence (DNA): TGTGCCATCAGTCGAGGACAGGGGGCGGGTCAGCCCCAGCATTTT. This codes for CAISRGQGAGQPQHF.